Each of the 24 T cell receptor beta chains below was sequenced from the same sample in a study of blood T cell repertoires in COVID-19. Sequenced by immunoSEQ multiplex PCR; TCRdb stores in-frame clones only, minus some. The table has roughly 80,000 clones, more than 70% seen once. Specimen: peripheral blood. The receptor source for this set is a woman aged 80 or older with acute or convalescent COVID-19.

The rearrangement links TRBV14 to TRBJ2-1; TRBD1 matches 8 bases. The CDR3 sequence is 15 residues long. Germline CDR1 reads SGHDN; CDR2 reads FVKESK. V shed 1 base, J shed 2 bases, and the junction held 1 base outside the gene matches. The CDR3: CASSQARGPYNEQFF. The CDR3 DNA sequence: TGTGCCAGCAGCCAAGCCAGGGGGCCCTACAATGAGCAGTTCTTC.

The chain has TRBV5-1 and TRBJ2-5, with TRBD2 matching over 7 bases. Germline values: CDR1 SGHRS, CDR2 YFSETQ. CDR3 size: 17 residues. V shed 0 bases, J shed 2 bases, and the junction held 10 bases outside the gene matches. The CDR3 sequence is CASSLGVGSGRQETQYF. As DNA, the CDR3 is TGCGCCAGCAGCTTGGGTGTGGGTAGCGGGCGTCAAGAGACCCAGTACTTC.

In its sample, this clone was seen once. This chain links TRBV6-5 with TRBJ2-1; 12 nucleotides agree with TRBD2. Germline CDR1 reads MNHEY; CDR2 reads SVGAGI. The ends lost 6 bases at V and 7 bases at J; junction bases unmatched: 7. The CDR3 has 15 amino acids. Here the CDR3 reads CASRRLAGVVNEQFF. The CDR3 nucleotides read TGTGCCAGCAGGAGACTAGCGGGAGTGGTAAATGAGCAGTTCTTC.

This rearrangement joins TRBV30 to TRBJ1-2; weak D call: TRBD1 (6 bases). Trimming stripped 3 bases from V and 6 bases from J, with 11 bases between. Germline CDR1 and CDR2: GTSNPN and SVGIG (reference sequence). CDR3 size: 12 residues. The CDR3 DNA is TGTGCCTGGAGCCAACGGACAGATGGCTACACCTTC. Amino acid sequence: CAWSQRTDGYTF.

This chain joins TRBV2 and TRBJ1-2; unclear D gene. Trimming removed 6 bases at V and 4 bases at J, with 12 bases between. The CDR3 spans 13 residues. Germline V lookup: CDR1 SNHLY, CDR2 FYNNEI. The CDR3 reads CASSEGLGYGYTF. DNA for the CDR3: TGTGCCAGCAGCGAGGGTTTGGGCTATGGCTACACCTTC. The variable domain in full, with the rest retrieved from reference TRBV2 and TRBJ1-2, is EPEVTQTPSHQVTQMGQEVILRCVPISNHLYFYWYRQILGQKVEFLVSFYNNEISEKSEIFDDQFSVERPDGSNFTLKIRSTKLEDSAMYFCASSEGLGYGYTFGSGTRLTVV.

The chain carries TRBV5-4 and TRBJ2-1, with 8 bases matching TRBD1. The CDR3 covers 17 residues. In germline, CDR1 is SGHNT, CDR2 YYREEE (reference sequence). The V gene end was trimmed by 4 bases and the J gene end by 4 bases; junction bases not matched to a gene: 13. The CDR3 loop is CASSPKGDRGLYNEQFF. The CDR3 DNA follows: TGTGCCAGCAGCCCGAAAGGAGACAGGGGTCTTTACAATGAGCAGTTCTTC.

The J gene is TRBJ2-7, the V gene TRBV7-3; possibly TRBD2 for D (6 bases). Germline-derived CDR1 and CDR2 are SGHTA and FQGTGA. Trimming removed 2 bases at V and 5 bases at J, with 13 bases between. This CDR3 has 14 residues. CDR3 sequence reads: CASSLAAGGDEQYF. The CDR3 DNA is TGTGCCAGCAGCTTAGCTGCCGGGGGTGACGAGCAGTACTTC.

The chain combines TRBV3-1 (or the pseudogene TRBV3-2) with TRBJ2-1; tentative D call: TRBD2 (6 bases). The ends were cut back, 3 bases at V and 8 bases at J, with 8 bases in the middle. CDR1 is LGHDT and CDR2 is YNNKEL in the germline V gene (reference sequence). There are 12 residues in the CDR3. The CDR3 loop is CASSHPGDEQFF. CDR3 DNA sequence: TGTGCCAGCAGCCATCCGGGGGATGAGCAGTTCTTC.

The rearrangement links TRBV18 to TRBJ1-2; 8 positions agree with TRBD1. CDR1 and CDR2 from the germline V gene are KGHSH and LQKENI. There are 16 residues in the CDR3. V trimming: 3 bases; J trimming: 0 bases; junction bases outside the gene matches: 6. CDR3 in amino acids: CASSPTGQGANYGYTF. CDR3 coding DNA: TGTGCCAGCTCACCCACCGGACAGGGCGCTAACTATGGCTACACCTTC.

The gene calls are TRBV19 and TRBJ1-4, with TRBD1 matching over 8 bases. The CDR3 sequence is 14 residues long. V gave up 5 bases and J gave up 12 bases; unmatched junction bases: 11. Germline assignment: CDR1 LNHDA and CDR2 SQIVND (reference sequence). CDR3 DNA: TGTGCCAGTAGTTCGGGACAGGATTTTGTGGAACTGTTTTTT. Translation gives CASSSGQDFVELFF.

The V gene is TRBV5-1, the J gene TRBJ2-2; no firm D call. Per germline, CDR1 SGHRS and CDR2 YFSETQ. V was clipped by 2 bases and J by 5 bases, with 10 bases between them. The length of the CDR3 is 14 residues. CDR3 loop: CASSFQVETGELFF. The CDR3 region has the DNA TGCGCCAGCAGCTTCCAGGTCGAGACCGGGGAGCTGTTTTTT.

V is TRBV7-2 and J is TRBJ1-4; 8 bases fit TRBD1. The germline V gene encodes CDR1 SGHTA and CDR2 FQGNSA. With 5 bases clipped from V and 8 bases from J, the junction kept 10 bases outside the gene matches. The CDR3 extends over 15 amino acids. CDR3 sequence: CASSVDRAPLEKLFF. CDR3 bases: TGTGCCAGCAGCGTGGACAGGGCACCCTTGGAAAAACTGTTTTTT.

The chain couples TRBV19 to TRBJ2-5; 7 bases map to TRBD1. Germline values: CDR1 LNHDA, CDR2 SQIVND (reference sequence). V trimming: 6 bases; J trimming: 5 bases; junction bases outside the gene matches: 6. This CDR3 has 13 amino acids. The CDR3 DNA reads TGTGCCAGTAGCGAGGGGGCTTCGGAGACCCAGTACTTC. Its protein is CASSEGASETQYF.

The CDR3 bases are TGTGCCAGCAGTTACTCGACGGGGGGCGGTGGCTACACCTTC. Amino acids: CASSYSTGGGGYTF. The rearrangement uses TRBV6-6 and TRBJ1-2; D is perhaps TRBD1 (6 bases). This CDR3 is 14 amino acids long. Germline V gene sequence: CDR1 MNHNY, CDR2 SVGAGI (reference sequence). V was shortened by 0 bases and J by 7 bases, with 12 bases between the two germline ends.

The V call is TRBV16, the J call TRBJ2-1; TRBD2 matches at 8 bases. Losses at the gene ends were 5 bases for V and 10 bases for J; bases not matched to a gene: 13. Germline V lookup: CDR1 KGHSY, CDR2 FQNENV. This CDR3 is 15 amino acids long. CDR3 bases: TGTGCCAGCAGCGCTCCATGGAGCGGGAGACCCGAGCAGTTCTTC. Residues: CASSAPWSGRPEQFF.

This clone was seen just once. V is TRBV27 and J is TRBJ2-3, with 9 nucleotides matching TRBD2. There are 17 residues in the CDR3. V lost 4 bases to trimming and J lost 0 bases; unmatched junction nucleotides: 8. The germline V gene encodes CDR1 MNHEY and CDR2 SMNVEV (reference sequence). CDR3 region: CASSSTLAGASTDTQYF. In DNA, the CDR3 is TGTGCCAGCAGTTCGACCTTAGCGGGAGCTAGCACAGATACGCAGTATTTT.

This sequence joins TRBV9 and TRBJ2-3; 11 bases align to TRBD2. V was clipped by 0 bases and J by 0 bases; unmatched bases: 9. CDR1 and CDR2 (germline): SGDLS, YYNGEE. This CDR3 is built from 19 residues. CDR3 amino acids: CASSVGISGRAPSTDTQYF. Written as DNA, the CDR3 is TGTGCCAGCAGCGTAGGGATTAGCGGGAGGGCCCCTAGCACAGATACGCAGTATTTT. Using reference TRBV9 and TRBJ2-3 for the parts outside the CDR3, the full variable domain is DSGVTQTPKHLITATGQRVTLRCSPRSGDLSVYWYQQSLDQGLQFLIQYYNGEERAKGNILERFSAQQFPDLHSELNLSSLELGDSALYFCASSVGISGRAPSTDTQYFGPGTRLTVL.

The J gene is TRBJ1-6, the V gene TRBV7-2; no clear D gene. V was shortened by 7 bases and J by 7 bases, with 14 bases between the two germline ends. The CDR3 sequence is 14 residues long. The germline V gene has CDR1 SGHTA and CDR2 FQGNSA. The CDR3 nucleotides are TGTGCCAGCACCCCTCCAGGTGGCAATTCACCCCTCCACTTT. It translates to CASTPPGGNSPLHF.

In DNA, the CDR3 is TGTGCCAGCAGCTTAGAGGGCCATCCCTCCTACGAGCAGTACTTC. It translates to CASSLEGHPSYEQYF. The rearrangement joins TRBV11-2 to TRBJ2-7; unclear D gene. V dropped 0 bases and J dropped 0 bases, with 9 bases sitting between them. CDR1 SGHAT and CDR2 FQNNGV come from the germline V gene. This CDR3 is 15 amino acids long.

The gene calls are TRBV9 and TRBJ1-2; TRBD1 matches 7 bases. The CDR3 is 15 residues long. Germline CDR1 is SGDLS and CDR2 is YYNGEE. V was pared by 6 bases and J by 2 bases, with 10 bases of the junction left unmatched. CDR3 coding DNA: TGTGCCAGCACACTTGGCCGGGGACAGAACTATGGCTACACCTTC. Translating gives CASTLGRGQNYGYTF.

This clone was detected once. The genes are TRBV5-8 and TRBJ1-4, with 12 bases identical to TRBD1. From germline, CDR1 is SGHTS and CDR2 YDEGEE. J gave up 1 base and V 5 bases, and 9 bases lay outside the gene matches. The CDR3 spans 18 residues. This CDR3 reads CASSFPGTGGLTNEKLFF. The CDR3 nucleotides read TGTGCCAGCAGTTTCCCCGGGACAGGGGGCTTAACTAATGAAAAACTGTTTTTT. The full variable domain, in which reference TRBV5-8 and TRBJ1-4 provide the parts outside the CDR3, is EAGVTQSPTHLIKTRGQQATLRCSPISGHTSVYWYQQALGLGLQFLLWYDEGEERNRGNFPPRFSGRQFPNYSSELNVNALELEDSALYLCASSFPGTGGLTNEKLFFGSGTQLSVL.

This chain joins TRBV3-1 (or the pseudogene TRBV3-2) and TRBJ2-7, with a possible D match to TRBD2 (5 bases). Germline V lookup: CDR1 LGHDT, CDR2 YNNKEL (reference sequence). The V gene lost 5 bases and the J gene lost 1 base, with 12 bases spanning the gap. The length of the CDR3 is 14 residues. The CDR3 nucleotides read TGTGCCAGCAGCTCGGAAGTAGCGTCCTACGAGCAGTACTTC. This translates into CASSSEVASYEQYF.

This chain uses TRBV9 with TRBJ2-3; 7 bases line up with TRBD2. Trimming removed 1 base from V and 2 bases from J; junction bases left unmatched: 1. The germline V gene encodes CDR1 SGDLS and CDR2 YYNGEE. The CDR3 covers 14 residues. The CDR3 bases are TGTGCCAGCAGCGTAAGCGGGACCACAGATACGCAGTATTTT. Protein sequence: CASSVSGTTDTQYF.

This chain links TRBV7-2 with TRBJ1-3; 8 positions match TRBD1. V lost 4 bases, J lost 0 bases, and 2 bases stayed unmatched. CDR3 length equals 15 residues. The germline CDR1 and CDR2 sequences are SGHTA and FQGNSA. CDR3 amino acids: CASSSGTGSGNTIYF. CDR3 DNA sequence: TGTGCCAGCAGCTCTGGGACAGGCTCTGGAAACACCATATATTTT. The full variable domain, completed using reference TRBV7-2 and TRBJ1-3, is GAGVSQSPSNKVTEKGKDVELRCDPISGHTALYWYRQSLGQGLEFLIYFQGNSAPDKSGLPSDRFSAERTGGSVSTLTIQRTQQEDSAVYLCASSSGTGSGNTIYFGEGSWLTVV.